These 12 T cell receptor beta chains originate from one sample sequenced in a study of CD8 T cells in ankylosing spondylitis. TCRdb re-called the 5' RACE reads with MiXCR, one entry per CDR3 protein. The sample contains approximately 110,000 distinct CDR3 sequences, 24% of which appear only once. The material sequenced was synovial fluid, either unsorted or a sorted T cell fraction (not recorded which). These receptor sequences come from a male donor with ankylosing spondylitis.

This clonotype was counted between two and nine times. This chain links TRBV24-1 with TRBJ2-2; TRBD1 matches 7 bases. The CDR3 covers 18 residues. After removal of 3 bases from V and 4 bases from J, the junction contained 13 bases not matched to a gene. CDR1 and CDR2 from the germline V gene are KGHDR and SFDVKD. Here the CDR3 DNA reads TGTGCCACCAGTGATCACACGACAGGGACCTCGTTCACCGGGGAGCTGTTTTTT. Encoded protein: CATSDHTTGTSFTGELFF.

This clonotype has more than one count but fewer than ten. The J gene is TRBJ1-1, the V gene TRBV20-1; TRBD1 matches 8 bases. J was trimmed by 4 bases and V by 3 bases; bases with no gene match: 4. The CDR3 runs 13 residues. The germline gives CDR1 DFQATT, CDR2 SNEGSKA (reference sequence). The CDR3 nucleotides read TGCAGTGCTAGCAGGGGGCGAGGCACTGAAGCTTTCTTT. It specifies CSASRGRGTEAFF.

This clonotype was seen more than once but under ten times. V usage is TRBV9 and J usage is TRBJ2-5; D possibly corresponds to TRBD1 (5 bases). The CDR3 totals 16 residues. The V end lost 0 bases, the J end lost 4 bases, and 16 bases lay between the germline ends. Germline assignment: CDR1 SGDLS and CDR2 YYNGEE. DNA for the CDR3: TGTGCCAGCAGCGTAGCCATTTCAGGGTGGGGAGAGACCCAGTACTTC. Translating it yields CASSVAISGWGETQYF. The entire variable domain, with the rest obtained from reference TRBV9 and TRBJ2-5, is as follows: DSGVTQTPKHLITATGQRVTLRCSPRSGDLSVYWYQQSLDQGLQFLIQYYNGEERAKGNILERFSAQQFPDLHSELNLSSLELGDSALYFCASSVAISGWGETQYFGPGTRLLVL.

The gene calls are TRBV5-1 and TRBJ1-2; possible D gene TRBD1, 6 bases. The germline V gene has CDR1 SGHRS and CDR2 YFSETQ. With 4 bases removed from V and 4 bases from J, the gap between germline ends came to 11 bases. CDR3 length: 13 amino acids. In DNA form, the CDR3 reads TGCGCCAGCAGCGGGGACACCTTCTATGGCTACACCTTC. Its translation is CASSGDTFYGYTF.

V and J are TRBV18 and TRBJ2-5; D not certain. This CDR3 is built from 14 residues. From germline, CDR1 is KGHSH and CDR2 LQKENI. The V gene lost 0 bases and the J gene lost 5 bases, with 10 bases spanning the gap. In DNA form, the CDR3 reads TGTGCCAGCTCACCACCGGTCCTTTCGGAGACCCAGTACTTC. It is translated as CASSPPVLSETQYF.

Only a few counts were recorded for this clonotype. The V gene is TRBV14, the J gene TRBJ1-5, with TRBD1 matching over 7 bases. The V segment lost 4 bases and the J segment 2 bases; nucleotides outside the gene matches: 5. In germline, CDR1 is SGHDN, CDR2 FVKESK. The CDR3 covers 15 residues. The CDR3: CASSPGGRGNQPQHF. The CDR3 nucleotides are TGTGCCAGCAGCCCAGGGGGGAGGGGCAATCAGCCCCAGCATTTT.

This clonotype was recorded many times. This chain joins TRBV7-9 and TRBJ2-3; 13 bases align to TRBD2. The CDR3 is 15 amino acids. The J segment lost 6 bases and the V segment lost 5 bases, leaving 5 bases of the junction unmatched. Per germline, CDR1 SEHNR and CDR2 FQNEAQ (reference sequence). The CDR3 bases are TGTGCCAGCAGCCGGACTAGCGGGAGTTACGATACGCAGTATTTT. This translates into CASSRTSGSYDTQYF.

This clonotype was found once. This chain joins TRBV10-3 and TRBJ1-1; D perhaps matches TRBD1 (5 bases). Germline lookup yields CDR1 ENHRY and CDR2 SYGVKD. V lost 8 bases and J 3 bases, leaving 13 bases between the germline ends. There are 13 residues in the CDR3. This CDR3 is CAIGGYSDTEAFF. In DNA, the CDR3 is TGTGCCATCGGGGGGTATTCGGACACTGAAGCTTTCTTT.

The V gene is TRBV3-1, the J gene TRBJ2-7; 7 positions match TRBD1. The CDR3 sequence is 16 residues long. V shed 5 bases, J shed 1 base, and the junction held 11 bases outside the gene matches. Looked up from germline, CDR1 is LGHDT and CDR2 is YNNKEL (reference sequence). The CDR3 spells CASSRGTPGQSYEQYF. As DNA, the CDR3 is TGTGCCAGCAGCAGGGGAACTCCGGGACAGTCCTACGAGCAGTACTTC.

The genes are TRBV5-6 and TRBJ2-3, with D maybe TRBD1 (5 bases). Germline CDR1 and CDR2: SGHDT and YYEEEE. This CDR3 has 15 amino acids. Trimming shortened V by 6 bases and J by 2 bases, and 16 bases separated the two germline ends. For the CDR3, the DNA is TGTGCCAGCACCCTCTATCAGGGCTACACAGATACGCAGTATTTT. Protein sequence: CASTLYQGYTDTQYF.

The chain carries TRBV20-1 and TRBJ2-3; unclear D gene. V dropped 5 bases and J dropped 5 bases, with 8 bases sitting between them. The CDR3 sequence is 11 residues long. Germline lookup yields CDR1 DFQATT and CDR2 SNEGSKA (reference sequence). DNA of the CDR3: TGCAGTGCTGATAACAAAGATACGCAGTATTTT. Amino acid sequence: CSADNKDTQYF.

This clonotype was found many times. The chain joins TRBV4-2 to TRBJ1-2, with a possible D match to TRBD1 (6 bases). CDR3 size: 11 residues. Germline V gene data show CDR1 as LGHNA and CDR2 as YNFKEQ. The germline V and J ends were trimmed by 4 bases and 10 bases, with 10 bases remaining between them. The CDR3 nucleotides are TGTGCCAGCAGCCGACAGGACCTCTACACCTTC. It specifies CASSRQDLYTF.